This TCR beta chain was captured in a study of blood T cell repertoires in COVID-19. This table comes from immunoSEQ multiplex PCR, and its TCRdb copy is limited to in-frame clones, with some not included. The sample lists 250,000 or so clones; roughly 87% were seen once. Trimming cost V 1 base and J 2 bases; bases outside gene matches: 5. The length of the CDR3 is 16 residues. From germline, CDR1 is SGHKS and CDR2 YYEKEE (reference sequence). The age range of participants was about 18 to 95 years, with residence in about 25 US areas. Sequenced material: PBMCs or T cells enriched from blood (not recorded which). V is TRBV5-5 and J is TRBJ1-5; 8 nucleotides line up with TRBD1. This TCR was recovered from a man between 25 and 39 years old who had recovered from COVID-19. This CDR3 reads CASSLTLDRGNQPQHF. The CDR3 region has the DNA TGTGCCAGCAGCTTGACCCTGGACAGGGGCAATCAGCCCCAGCATTTT.